The entry below describes one T cell receptor beta chain. The sample's treatment: randomized to nivolumab then ipilimumab (arm A) or the reverse (arm B). From thawed PBMCs, live CD3+CD8+ cells negative for CD19 and CD56 were sorted. This sample was taken from a study of sequential checkpoint blockade in melanoma. Study in general: Both treatment sequences were followed by maintenance nivolumab.

The CDR3 runs to 15 residues. V lost 4 bases and J lost 3; bases outside the gene matches: 4. Germline V CDR1 and CDR2: MDHEN, SYDVKM. The table came from immunoSEQ multiplex PCR; TCRdb's copy has only in-frame clones and leaves some out. The sample includes about 32,000 clones, under 90% seen only once; the top ten take 18%. The chain is built from TRBV28 and TRBJ2-7, with 12 positions matching TRBD2. The receptor was isolated from a human donor with melanoma. Sequenced here: CD8+ T cells sorted from blood (inferred from file names), sampled from a patient given nivolumab and ipilimumab in sequence. Here the CDR3 DNA reads TGTGCCAGCAGTTATGGACTAGCGGGGAGCTACGAGCAGTACTTC. Translating it yields CASSYGLAGSYEQYF.